These 21 T cell receptor beta chains share one sample of origin, sequenced in a study of vaccination and CD4 T cells after COVID-19. No antigen has been identified for these receptors. Cultured CD4+ T-cell DNA underwent Oncomine TCR Beta short-read sequencing. TCRdb independently ran MiXCR on the PCR reads; one entry per CDR3 protein. This table has 11,000 to 15,000 distinct CDR3 sequences, more than 40% appearing once. As for treatment: roughly ten-day PBMC culture with coronavirus spike peptide pools or control peptides (ViraFEST assay). Sequenced: cultured CD4+ T cells from blood. The origin of the receptors is a human donor with COVID-19.

The rearrangement uses TRBV5-1 and TRBJ1-1, with D perhaps TRBD1 (5 bases). Trimming removed 4 bases from V and 6 bases from J, with 10 bases in between. Germline V gene lookup returns CDR1 SGHRS and CDR2 YFSETQ. The CDR3 covers 12 residues. In DNA, the CDR3 is TGCGCCAGCAGCCGCTTGGGGGCTGAAGCTTTCTTT. Its translation is CASSRLGAEAFF. Combining the CDR3 with reference TRBV5-1 and TRBJ1-1 gives the whole variable domain KAGVTQTPRYLIKTRGQQVTLSCSPISGHRSVSWYQQTPGQGLQFLFEYFSETQRNKGNFPGRFSGRQFSNSRSEMNVSTLELGDSALYLCASSRLGAEAFFGQGTRLTVV.

In the case of this clonotype: At one of its ends the junction is not consistent with the germline gene, which may arise from a read error. This sequence joins TRBV7-7 and TRBJ2-2, with D unresolved. Germline V gene sequence: CDR1 SSHAT, CDR2 FNYEAQ (reference sequence). The CDR3 is 14 amino acids. CDR3 nucleotide sequence: TGTGCTAGCAGAGACTCGGGGAACACCGGGGAGCTGTTTTTT. It codes for CASRDSGNTGELFF.

The chain couples TRBV15 to TRBJ2-3; tentatively, D is TRBD1 or TRBD2 (6 bases each). In germline, CDR1 is LNHNV, CDR2 YYDKDF (reference sequence). CDR3 length: 17 residues. V lost 0 bases to trimming and J lost 6 bases, with 19 bases between them. The CDR3 reads CATSREQGAGLPDTQYF. For the CDR3, the DNA is TGTGCCACCAGCAGAGAACAGGGCGCGGGGCTTCCTGATACGCAGTATTTT.

The V call is TRBV12-3 or TRBV12-4, the J call TRBJ1-1, with TRBD1 matching over 8 bases. With V trimmed by 1 base and J by 0 bases, 7 bases remained unmatched. This CDR3 region has 17 residues. CDR3 in amino acids: CASSLGGQVIMNTEAFF. DNA for the CDR3: TGTGCCAGCAGTTTAGGGGGACAGGTGATCATGAACACTGAAGCTTTCTTT.

This clonotype came up a few times. The chain employs TRBV24-1 and TRBJ2-1; 10 bases align to TRBD2. The V gene's germline CDR1 is KGHDR and CDR2 SFDVKD. The CDR3 covers 14 residues. The J segment lost 9 bases and the V segment lost 7 bases, leaving 8 bases of the junction unmatched. DNA of the CDR3: TGTGCCACCAGGAGCGGGGGGGACTCCAGTGAGCAGTTCTTC. As protein: CATRSGGDSSEQFF.

The chain joins TRBV20-1 to TRBJ1-1; D might be TRBD1 (5 bases). Trimming cost V 6 bases and J 0 bases, with 14 bases left between them. Germline CDR1 and CDR2: DFQATT and SNEGSKA (reference sequence). The CDR3 extends over 14 amino acids. CDR3 sequence (DNA): TGCAGTGCCCCCGTCCGGGGCCTGAACACTGAAGCTTTCTTT. Its protein is CSAPVRGLNTEAFF.

The gene calls are TRBV27 and TRBJ1-5; D is ambiguous. Between the trimmed V and J ends, which lost 6 bases and 3 bases, there was a span of 12 bases. Germline V gene sequence: CDR1 MNHEY, CDR2 SMNVEV (reference sequence). The CDR3 contains 14 residues. CDR3: CASSPGRDNQPQHF. The CDR3 nucleotides are TGTGCCAGCAGCCCGGGTAGGGACAATCAGCCCCAGCATTTT.

The chain joins TRBV5-1 to TRBJ1-1, with TRBD1 matching over 8 bases. The CDR3 runs to 13 residues. The J segment lost 7 bases and the V segment lost 7 bases, leaving 9 bases of the junction unmatched. Germline CDR1 is SGHRS and CDR2 is YFSETQ. DNA of the CDR3: TGCGCCAGCGAATCGGGGACAGGACGTGAAGCTTTCTTT. It codes for CASESGTGREAFF.

A single count supports this clonotype. The J gene is TRBJ2-3, the V gene TRBV28; D is tentatively TRBD1 or TRBD2 (5 bases each). Germline V gives CDR1 MDHEN, CDR2 SYDVKM. The CDR3 sequence is 17 residues long. V was cut by 5 bases and J by 4 bases, with 22 bases left in between. The CDR3 reads CASSRNAGTSMADTQYF. The CDR3 DNA sequence: TGTGCCAGCAGTCGGAACGCCGGGACCAGTATGGCAGATACGCAGTATTTT.

The chain uses TRBV20-1 and TRBJ1-3; D gene ambiguous. V was cut by 0 bases and J by 3 bases, with 12 bases left in between. Germline V gene sequence: CDR1 DFQATT, CDR2 SNEGSKA (reference sequence). The CDR3 is 15 residues long. The CDR3 sequence: CSARDRSLGGNTIYF. The CDR3 DNA is TGCAGTGCTAGAGACCGCTCCTTGGGTGGAAACACCATATATTTT.

This clonotype was seen more than once but under ten times. The genes are TRBV24-1 and TRBJ1-4; D call uncertain. V lost 4 bases, J lost 0 bases, and 17 bases lay in between. Germline values: CDR1 KGHDR, CDR2 SFDVKD. The CDR3 contains 18 residues. The CDR3 DNA follows: TGTGCCACCAGTGAACTCCTCCATGGTAGGTCAACTAATGAAAAACTGTTTTTT. It specifies CATSELLHGRSTNEKLFF.

J is TRBJ2-7 and V is TRBV7-2; no definite D call. Trimming removed 2 bases from V and 3 bases from J, with 11 bases in between. The CDR3 length is 14 residues. The germline gives CDR1 SGHTA, CDR2 FQGNSA. The CDR3 bases are TGTGCCAGCAGCTTATATCGGCAAGTCTACGAGCAGTACTTC. Translation gives CASSLYRQVYEQYF.

In this sample, this clonotype turned up a few times. One end of the junction varies from germline; a read error may be responsible. This chain connects TRBV7-6 to TRBJ2-5; D is uncertain. Germline V gene data show CDR1 as SGHVS and CDR2 as FNYEAQ. The CDR3 is 13 amino acids. CDR3 loop: CASSLRRFETQYF. CDR3 coding DNA: TGTGCTAGCAGCTTAAGGCGGTTTGAGACCCAGTACTTC.

This chain joins TRBV24-1 and TRBJ2-3; D is uncertain. In germline, CDR1 is KGHDR, CDR2 SFDVKD. The CDR3 has 15 amino acids. V was cut by 3 bases and J by 2 bases, with 11 bases left in between. CDR3 region: CATSDPITPTDTQYF. The CDR3 nucleotides read TGTGCCACCAGTGATCCGATTACTCCCACAGATACGCAGTATTTT.

A few counts support this clonotype. The gene calls are TRBV15 and TRBJ2-2, with D perhaps TRBD2 (6 bases). From germline, CDR1 is LNHNV and CDR2 YYDKDF (reference sequence). This CDR3 has 15 residues. V lost 1 base and J lost 6, with 12 bases in between. As DNA, the CDR3 is TGTGCCACCAGCAGAGTGGCTAGCGCCGCCGGGGAGCTGTTTTTT. It is translated as CATSRVASAAGELFF.

This clonotype is termed medium-sized. The rearrangement links TRBV7-8 to TRBJ2-7; unclear D gene. Germline lookup yields CDR1 SGHVS and CDR2 FQNEAQ. Trimming pared 1 base from V and 2 bases from J, leaving 9 bases between. The CDR3 has 14 residues. The CDR3, as DNA: TGTGCCAGCAGCTTAGGACCACAGACCTACGAGCAGTACTTC. Translation: CASSLGPQTYEQYF.

The chain couples TRBV6-1 to TRBJ2-7, with D hard to call. The V end was cut by 7 bases, the J end by 0 bases, with 10 bases between. This CDR3 region has 13 residues. Germline V gene data show CDR1 as MNHNS and CDR2 as SASEGT. CDR3 bases: TGTGCCAGCAACCGGCAGAGCTCCTACGAGCAGTACTTC. This encodes CASNRQSSYEQYF.

In this sample, this clonotype turned up a few times. The genes are TRBV11-2 and TRBJ2-5; TRBD2 might be the D (6 bases). V lost 5 bases and J 4 bases, leaving 20 bases between the germline ends. The CDR3 sequence is 16 residues long. Germline V gene lookup returns CDR1 SGHAT and CDR2 FQNNGV. The DNA for the CDR3 is TGTGCCAGCAGCCTCAAAGCCGGGGGACTGGGAGAGACCCAGTACTTC. Residues: CASSLKAGGLGETQYF. Full variable domain (rest looked up from reference TRBV11-2 and TRBJ2-5): EAGVAQSPRYKIIEKRQSVAFWCNPISGHATLYWYQQILGQGPKLLIQFQNNGVVDDSQLPKDRFSAERLKGVDSTLKIQPAKLEDSAVYLCASSLKAGGLGETQYFGPGTRLLVL.

The chain links TRBV15 to TRBJ2-5; D is possibly TRBD1 (7 bases). The germline V gene has CDR1 LNHNV and CDR2 YYDKDF (reference sequence). The CDR3 has 11 residues. V was trimmed by 8 bases and J by 5 bases, leaving 9 bases between them. The CDR3 DNA is TGTGCCACCTCAGGGGGGGAGACCCAGTACTTC. Protein product: CATSGGETQYF.

The chain employs TRBV10-3 and TRBJ2-7; the match to TRBD1 covers 8 bases. The germline V gene has CDR1 ENHRY and CDR2 SYGVKD. This CDR3 is built from 15 residues. V was pared by 6 bases and J by 1 base, with 8 bases of the junction left unmatched. The CDR3 DNA follows: TGTGCCATCAGGAGCGGACAGGGCGCTTCCTACGAGCAGTACTTC. It codes for CAIRSGQGASYEQYF.

The CDR3, as DNA: TGTGCCAGCAATCAACCTCGAGGCACCGGGGAGCTGTTTTTT. Translating it yields CASNQPRGTGELFF. V is TRBV6-1 and J is TRBJ2-2; D not certain. The V end lost 7 bases, the J end lost 4 bases, and 13 bases lay between the germline ends. The germline V gene encodes CDR1 MNHNS and CDR2 SASEGT. The CDR3 length is 14 residues.